This TCR beta chain emerged from a study of blood T cell repertoires in COVID-19. The V end lost 3 bases, the J end lost 6 bases, and 5 bases lay between the germline ends. This CDR3 comprises 12 residues. Generated by immunoSEQ multiplex PCR, the TCRdb table keeps only in-frame clones and is missing some. The table records approximately 47,000 clones, approximately 84% of them present only once. The Seattle patients, enrolled during active infection, were followed longitudinally. This clone is labeled medium-sized. Sequencing input: peripheral blood. This sequence originates from a woman older than 75 with COVID-19, enrolled during active disease. The chain is built from TRBV12-3 or TRBV12-4 and TRBJ2-2; D is undetermined. Here the CDR3 reads CASSFYPGELFF. CDR3 coding DNA: TGTGCCAGCAGTTTCTATCCCGGGGAGCTGTTTTTT.